The next 27 T cell receptor beta chains were all read from a single sample in a study of T cell responses to AZD1222 COVID-19 vaccine. This table comes from immunoSEQ multiplex PCR, and its TCRdb copy is limited to in-frame clones, with some not included. The sample has roughly 150,000 clones, 80% to 95% seen once. Sequenced here: peripheral blood, sampled 28 days after the second AZD1222 dose. These receptors originate from an adult who received the AZD1222 COVID-19 vaccine.

With regard to this clone: Other DNA sequences in this sample translate to the same CDR3. This chain joins TRBV6-5 and TRBJ1-1, with TRBD1 matching 7 bases. In germline, CDR1 is MNHEY, CDR2 SVGAGI. CDR3 length: 15 amino acids. Trimming cost V 0 bases and J 1 base; bases outside gene matches: 2. The CDR3 loop reads CASSYSQGGNTEAFF. The DNA for the CDR3 is TGTGCCAGCAGTTACTCCCAGGGGGGGAACACTGAAGCTTTCTTT.

The rearrangement uses TRBV11-2 and TRBJ1-2, with 7 nucleotides matching TRBD1. Germline V gene lookup returns CDR1 SGHAT and CDR2 FQNNGV. The CDR3 has 17 amino acids. V dropped 2 bases and J dropped 5; count of bases not matched to a gene: 14. The CDR3 DNA sequence: TGTGCCAGCAGCTTAAAGCCTCAGGGCAGGGGGTGGTATGGCTACACCTTC. The encoded protein is CASSLKPQGRGWYGYTF.

The CDR3 is CASSPQDIGTQYF. DNA for the CDR3: TGTGCCAGCAGCCCCCAGGACATCGGTACGCAGTATTTT. J is TRBJ2-3 and V is TRBV14, with D possibly TRBD1 on 5 matching bases. Germline loops: CDR1 SGHDN, CDR2 FVKESK. V lost 4 bases and J lost 8, with 13 bases in between. The CDR3 is 13 amino acids.

The chain links TRBV19 to TRBJ1-2; weak D call: TRBD1 (6 bases). The CDR3 length is 13 residues. Germline CDR1 reads LNHDA; CDR2 reads SQIVND (reference sequence). The V end was cut by 1 base, the J end by 6 bases, with 9 bases between. DNA for the CDR3: TGTGCCAGTAGTATAGGGCAGGGGAATGGCTACACCTTC. Translating it yields CASSIGQGNGYTF.

The chain couples TRBV4-3 to TRBJ2-5; TRBD2 matches at 8 bases. Germline V gives CDR1 LGHNA, CDR2 YSLEER. After removal of 0 bases from V and 5 bases from J, the junction contained 8 bases not matched to a gene. CDR3 length: 16 amino acids. CDR3 sequence reads: CASSQDAAGVRETQYF. In nucleotides, the CDR3 is TGCGCCAGCAGCCAAGATGCAGCGGGAGTCCGGGAGACCCAGTACTTC.

The CDR3 reads CSVWDRASVSGANVLTF. The DNA for the CDR3 is TGCAGCGTCTGGGACAGGGCGTCGGTTTCTGGGGCCAACGTCCTGACTTTC. This chain joins TRBV29-1 and TRBJ2-6; TRBD1 matches at 9 bases. Germline assignment: CDR1 SQVTM and CDR2 ANQGSEA. CDR3 length: 17 amino acids. J lost 1 base, V lost 6 bases, and 10 bases had no gene match.

The chain uses TRBV19 and TRBJ1-1; possibly TRBD1 for D (5 bases). This CDR3 is built from 13 residues. Germline assignment: CDR1 LNHDA and CDR2 SQIVND (reference sequence). The V and J ends lost 6 bases and 0 bases respectively, with 8 bases between them. CDR3 protein: CASSDRMNTEAFF. The DNA of the CDR3 is TGTGCCAGTAGCGACAGAATGAACACTGAAGCTTTCTTT.

The gene calls are TRBV6-4 and TRBJ2-3, with TRBD1 matching 10 bases. Per germline, CDR1 MRHNA and CDR2 SNTAGT. The CDR3 runs 14 residues. V shed 6 bases and J 1 base; nucleotides not matched to a gene: 1. Here the CDR3 reads CASSGTGGTDTQYF. CDR3 DNA sequence: TGTGCCAGCAGCGGGACAGGGGGCACAGATACGCAGTATTTT.

This clone is a singleton in its sample. The rearrangement uses TRBV21-1 and TRBJ2-1; the tabulated D call, TRBD2, remains unverified against the DNA. TRBV21-1 is listed as a pseudogene. The CDR3 extends over 16 amino acids. CDR3 loop: CASSKRLSGAHNEQFF. DNA of the CDR3: TGTGCCAGCAGCAAAAGGTTGTCGGGAGCACACAATGAGCAGTTCTTC.

The V gene is TRBV27, the J gene TRBJ2-1, with a possible D match to TRBD2 (5 bases). Germline V lookup: CDR1 MNHEY, CDR2 SMNVEV (reference sequence). This CDR3 is 15 amino acids long. V lost 0 bases and J 3 bases, leaving 9 bases between the germline ends. CDR3 nucleotides: TGTGCCAGCAGTTTATCCCGAGGGAGCTACAATGAGCAGTTCTTC. Amino acid sequence: CASSLSRGSYNEQFF.

The gene calls are TRBV28 and TRBJ1-6; TRBD1 aligns across 8 bases. After removal of 6 bases from V and 10 bases from J, the junction contained 14 bases not matched to a gene. The CDR3 covers 16 residues. Germline V gene data show CDR1 as MDHEN and CDR2 as SYDVKM. This CDR3 reads CASSYSIDRGGSPLHF. The CDR3, as DNA: TGTGCCAGCAGCTACTCGATCGACAGGGGAGGGTCACCCCTCCACTTT.

The chain joins TRBV28 to TRBJ1-5; 10 nucleotides align to TRBD1. The trim removed 8 bases at V and 5 bases at J, leaving 12 bases unmatched. This CDR3 comprises 16 residues. Germline-derived CDR1 and CDR2 are MDHEN and SYDVKM. Written as DNA, the CDR3 is TGTGCCAGCGCCCGCGTGACAGGGGGCTCATATCAGCCCCAGCATTTT. This sequence encodes CASARVTGGSYQPQHF.

The chain couples TRBV7-2 to TRBJ2-1; possible D gene TRBD1, 8 bases. Deletions cut 5 bases from V and 3 bases from J, with 14 bases between. CDR3 length: 15 residues. CDR1 is SGHTA, CDR2 FQGNSA, per germline. The CDR3 here is CASSTQGGDYNEQFF. CDR3 DNA: TGTGCCAGCAGCACACAGGGGGGGGACTACAATGAGCAGTTCTTC.

The genes are TRBV15 and TRBJ2-5; D unclear. Germline V gene sequence: CDR1 LNHNV, CDR2 YYDKDF (reference sequence). Trimming took 1 base from V and 0 from J, leaving 9 bases between them. This CDR3 comprises 15 residues. The CDR3 reads CATSRGPPYQETQYF. The CDR3 DNA reads TGTGCCACCAGCAGAGGTCCACCGTACCAAGAGACCCAGTACTTC.

This rearrangement joins TRBV24-1 to TRBJ1-2; D remains unclear. From germline, CDR1 is KGHDR and CDR2 SFDVKD. V shed 3 bases and J shed 7 bases, with 5 bases lying between them. The CDR3 is made up of 11 amino acids. CDR3 bases: TGTGCCACCAGTGATGAGTCTGGCTACACCTTC. Protein: CATSDESGYTF.

The count of this clone is one. The V gene is TRBV11-2, the J gene TRBJ2-2, with 10 bases matching TRBD2. The trim removed 7 bases at V and 6 bases at J, leaving 8 bases unmatched. This CDR3 is 15 amino acids long. The germline V gene encodes CDR1 SGHAT and CDR2 FQNNGV. The CDR3, as DNA: TGTGCCAGCACCCTTAGTCTAGCGGGAGCCGGGGAGCTGTTTTTT. This codes for CASTLSLAGAGELFF.

This chain links TRBV9 with TRBJ2-4; 10 bases line up with TRBD1. This CDR3 has 15 amino acids. In germline, CDR1 is SGDLS, CDR2 YYNGEE. V trimming: 3 bases; J trimming: 7 bases; junction bases outside the gene matches: 7. CDR3 sequence (DNA): TGTGCCAGCAGCGCGGACAGGGGGGTCGCGAACATTCAGTACTTC. As protein: CASSADRGVANIQYF.

This chain links TRBV12-3 or TRBV12-4 with TRBJ1-2, with D uncertain. CDR3 size: 11 residues. V was pared by 4 bases and J by 0 bases, with 0 bases between. CDR3 region: CASSSNYGYTF. The CDR3 coding sequence is TGTGCCAGCAGTTCTAACTATGGCTACACCTTC.

The V call is TRBV30, the J call TRBJ2-1, with D unclear. The V and J ends lost 2 bases and 6 bases respectively, with 14 bases between them. CDR3 length: 14 residues. Germline CDR1 is GTSNPN and CDR2 is SVGIG (reference sequence). The CDR3 bases are TGTGCCTGGAGTTCACGGAACCCAGGCAATGAGCAGTTCTTC. It yields the protein CAWSSRNPGNEQFF.

This chain connects TRBV28 to TRBJ2-1; D perhaps matches TRBD2 (5 bases). Trimming pared 2 bases from V and 0 bases from J, leaving 11 bases between. The germline gives CDR1 MDHEN, CDR2 SYDVKM. There are 16 residues in the CDR3. CDR3 coding DNA: TGTGCCAGCAGTTTAGCAGCGGCTAGCTCCTACAATGAGCAGTTCTTC. It encodes CASSLAAASSYNEQFF.

The rearrangement joins TRBV21-1 to TRBJ2-7. TRBV21-1 is deemed a pseudogene. The CDR3 extends over 12 amino acids. The CDR3: CASSKPDYEQYF. The CDR3 DNA reads TGTGCCAGCAGCAAACCCGATTACGAGCAGTACTTC.

The V call is TRBV7-9, the J call TRBJ1-1; D is undetermined. Germline V lookup: CDR1 SEHNR, CDR2 FQNEAQ (reference sequence). The CDR3 contains 13 residues. V was cut by 4 bases and J by 1 base, with 7 bases left in between. Written as DNA, the CDR3 is TGTGCCAGCAGCTCCACAGAGAACACTGAAGCTTTCTTT. As protein: CASSSTENTEAFF.

The chain carries TRBV6-2 or TRBV6-3 and TRBJ2-7; 7 bases map to TRBD2. V dropped 2 bases and J dropped 2; count of bases not matched to a gene: 6. CDR1 and CDR2 (germline): MNHEY, SVGEGT. This CDR3 spans 15 amino acids. The CDR3 region is CASSYGAGRTYEQYF. CDR3 DNA sequence: TGTGCCAGCAGTTACGGAGCGGGACGGACCTACGAGCAGTACTTC.

The V call is TRBV4-3, the J call TRBJ1-2; 9 positions match TRBD1. The ends lost 0 bases at V and 8 bases at J; junction bases unmatched: 16. CDR1 is LGHNA, CDR2 YSLEER, per germline. CDR3 size: 18 residues. The CDR3 DNA reads as TGCGCCAGCAGCCAAGAAGGCCTGCGGGACAGGGAACACCCGGGCTACACCTTC. Encoded protein: CASSQEGLRDREHPGYTF.

The rearrangement uses TRBV27 and TRBJ1-2; 7 bases fit TRBD1. Germline V gives CDR1 MNHEY, CDR2 SMNVEV (reference sequence). V was clipped by 5 bases and J by 7 bases; unmatched bases: 13. The CDR3 is 15 residues long. CDR3 region: CASSARGGRTLGYTF. The CDR3 nucleotides read TGTGCCAGCAGTGCCAGGGGGGGACGCACCCTTGGCTACACCTTC.

The V call is TRBV5-6, the J call TRBJ2-7; 10 bases fit TRBD1. Germline-derived CDR1 and CDR2 are SGHDT and YYEEEE. The CDR3 sequence is 14 residues long. V was pared by 3 bases and J by 5 bases, with 5 bases of the junction left unmatched. CDR3 coding DNA: TGTGCCAGCAGCTCCGGGACAGGGGAGGACGAGCAGTACTTC. It is translated as CASSSGTGEDEQYF.

The chain couples TRBV4-1 to TRBJ2-4, with D perhaps matching TRBD2 (6 bases). Germline V gene data show CDR1 as MGHRA and CDR2 as YSYEKL. This CDR3 contains 17 residues. Trimming took off 2 bases at V and 6 bases at J, with 20 bases between the two ends. The CDR3 is CASSQNPPLAALNIQYF. CDR3 nucleotides: TGCGCCAGCAGCCAAAATCCCCCACTAGCAGCGTTAAACATTCAGTACTTC.